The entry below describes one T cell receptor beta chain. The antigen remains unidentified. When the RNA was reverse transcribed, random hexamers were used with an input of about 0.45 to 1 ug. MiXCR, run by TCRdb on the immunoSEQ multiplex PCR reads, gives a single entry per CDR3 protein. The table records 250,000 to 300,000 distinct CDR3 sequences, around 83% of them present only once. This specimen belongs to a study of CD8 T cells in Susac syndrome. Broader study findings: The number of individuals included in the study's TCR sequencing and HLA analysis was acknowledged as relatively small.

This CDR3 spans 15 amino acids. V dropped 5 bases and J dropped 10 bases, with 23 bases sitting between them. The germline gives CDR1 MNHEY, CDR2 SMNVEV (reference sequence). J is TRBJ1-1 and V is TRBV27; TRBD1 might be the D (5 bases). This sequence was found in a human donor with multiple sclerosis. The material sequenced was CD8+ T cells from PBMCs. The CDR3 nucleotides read TGTGCCAGCAGTCCGATGTGGGGCCCCAACGCCGGAGCTTTCTTT. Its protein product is CASSPMWGPNAGAFF.